This T cell receptor beta chain stems from a study of cytomegalovirus exposure and HLA in healthy donors. CDR1 is MDHEN, CDR2 SYDVKM, per germline. V shed 1 base and J 3 bases; nucleotides not matched to a gene: 2. This CDR3 is 16 amino acids long. Amplification used 60 Vbeta primers and 13 Jbeta primers. Method: immunoSEQ multiplex PCR; TCRdb's copy keeps in-frame clones and lacks some. The repertoire holds 25,000 or so clones, with 75% to 80% as singletons. The sample was PBMCs. This TCR derives from a male donor in good health and CMV-seronegative. The chain carries TRBV28 and TRBJ2-5; 13 bases fit TRBD2. CDR3 nucleotide sequence: TGTGCCAGCAGTTTATCCGGACTAGCGGGAGAAGAGACCCAGTACTTC. It specifies CASSLSGLAGEETQYF.